One and the same sample provided the 15 T cell receptor beta chains below, sequenced in a study of shared clonotypes between healthy human individuals. Some clones are missing from TCRdb's copy, which holds only in-frame ones; the method was immunoSEQ multiplex PCR. The sample yields 550,000 to 800,000 clones, roughly 87% seen once. The sample consisted of memory CD8+ T cells from PBMCs. Noted subset: CD45RO+ cells pooled with CCR7-negative TemRA cells. The origin of the receptors is a man younger than 35 in good health. Some clones in this sample may be carry-over from other donors' samples.

J is TRBJ1-5 and V is TRBV6-6; tentative D call: TRBD1 (6 bases). The germline V and J ends were trimmed by 6 bases and 7 bases, with 16 bases remaining between them. The CDR3 contains 14 residues. Germline V gives CDR1 MNHNY, CDR2 SVGAGI (reference sequence). DNA for the CDR3: TGTGCCAGCAGCCTCGTCCAGGGGAGCCAGCCCCAGCATTTT. The encoded protein is CASSLVQGSQPQHF.

This clone was seen once. The gene calls are TRBV5-5 and TRBJ2-7; D unresolved. V lost 0 bases to trimming and J lost 2 bases, with 9 bases between them. The CDR3 spans 14 residues. Looked up from germline, CDR1 is SGHKS and CDR2 is YYEKEE (reference sequence). The CDR3 here is CASSLGPNPYEQYF. CDR3 in DNA: TGTGCCAGCAGCTTGGGTCCGAACCCCTACGAGCAGTACTTC.

A word on this clone: At one end the junction does not follow the germline gene, possibly because of a read error. This chain links TRBV27 with TRBJ2-7; TRBD1 aligns across 7 bases. This CDR3 has 16 amino acids. Germline lookup yields CDR1 MNHEY and CDR2 SMNVEV (reference sequence). CDR3 protein: CASSRSVGDSSDEQYF. Here the CDR3 DNA reads TGTGCCAGCAGTAGATCGGTCGGGGACAGCTCCGACGAGCAGTACTTC.

The chain joins TRBV7-9 to TRBJ2-1; TRBD2 might be the D (5 bases). Per the germline V gene, CDR1 is SEHNR and CDR2 is FQNEAQ (reference sequence). Trimming shortened V by 6 bases and J by 0 bases, and 6 bases separated the two germline ends. This CDR3 has 13 amino acids. CDR3 bases: TGTGCCAGCAGGGGGAGCTCCTACAATGAGCAGTTCTTC. Amino acid sequence: CASRGSSYNEQFF.

The chain combines TRBV6-5 with TRBJ2-7; TRBD1 is a possible D gene (6 bases). The V end lost 2 bases, the J end lost 6 bases, and 14 bases lay between the germline ends. The CDR3 runs to 14 residues. Germline-derived CDR1 and CDR2 are MNHEY and SVGAGI. CDR3 bases: TGTGCCAGCAGTTACCTTACAGGGCGGCTCGAGCAGTACTTC. Amino acids: CASSYLTGRLEQYF.

J is TRBJ1-3 and V is TRBV9; D perhaps matches TRBD1 (5 bases). Trimming left V 1 base short and J 3 bases short, with 17 bases between. The CDR3 length is 17 residues. CDR1 SGDLS and CDR2 YYNGEE come from the germline V gene. The CDR3 DNA sequence: TGTGCCAGCAGCGTACCACGGGACGGGAGCGATGGAAACACCATATATTTT. Its protein is CASSVPRDGSDGNTIYF.

This chain uses TRBV5-1 with TRBJ1-1, with 8 nucleotides matching TRBD1. CDR3 length: 18 residues. Germline assignment: CDR1 SGHRS and CDR2 YFSETQ. Unmatched junction bases numbered 12, after V lost 2 bases and J lost 0 bases. The CDR3 DNA reads as TGCGCCAGCAGCTTCATCCCCCGGGACAGGAAATTGAACACTGAAGCTTTCTTT. Its translation: CASSFIPRDRKLNTEAFF.

The chain combines TRBV4-1 with TRBJ1-5; the D gene is possibly TRBD1 (5 bases). Germline CDR1 is MGHRA and CDR2 is YSYEKL. The CDR3 is 14 amino acids. V lost 0 bases and J 5 bases, leaving 8 bases between the germline ends. This chain's CDR3 is CASSQDGTYQPQHF. CDR3 in DNA: TGCGCCAGCAGCCAAGATGGGACTTATCAGCCCCAGCATTTT.

This rearrangement joins TRBV30 to TRBJ2-2; 8 bases line up with TRBD1. Trimming took 2 bases from V and 4 from J; bases not matched to a gene: 3. The CDR3 runs 14 residues. Per the germline V gene, CDR1 is GTSNPN and CDR2 is SVGIG (reference sequence). The CDR3 reads CAWSQGAGTGELFF. The CDR3 DNA follows: TGTGCCTGGAGTCAGGGGGCGGGCACCGGGGAGCTGTTTTTT.

The V call is TRBV14, the J call TRBJ2-5; TRBD1 is a possible D gene (6 bases). This CDR3 comprises 13 residues. The V end lost 0 bases, the J end lost 9 bases, and 11 bases lay between the germline ends. Per the germline V gene, CDR1 is SGHDN and CDR2 is FVKESK. The CDR3 sequence: CASSQDRGRPQYF. In nucleotides, the CDR3 is TGTGCCAGCAGCCAAGACAGGGGCCGCCCCCAGTACTTC. The variable domain in full, completed from reference TRBV14 and TRBJ2-5, reads EAGVTQFPSHSVIEKGQTVTLRCDPISGHDNLYWYRRVMGKEIKFLLHFVKESKQDESGMPNNRFLAERTGGTYSTLKVQPAELEDSGVYFCASSQDRGRPQYFGPGTRLLVL.

This chain uses TRBV10-3 with TRBJ1-2; D is unresolved. This CDR3 region has 12 residues. Germline-derived CDR1 and CDR2 are ENHRY and SYGVKD. Trimming pared 4 bases from V and 8 bases from J, leaving 11 bases between. The CDR3 coding sequence is TGTGCCATCAGTGGTTTGGGAGACGGCTACACCTTC. Its translation is CAISGLGDGYTF.

This clone has only one observation. The chain recombines TRBV5-6 with TRBJ2-1; 12 bases align to TRBD2. Germline lookup yields CDR1 SGHDT and CDR2 YYEEEE. The CDR3 is 16 residues long. Trimming cost V 4 bases and J 7 bases; bases outside gene matches: 9. The CDR3 loop is CASSGTSGRSWNEQFF. CDR3 sequence (DNA): TGTGCCAGCAGCGGAACTAGCGGGAGGTCCTGGAATGAGCAGTTCTTC.

V is TRBV5-6 and J is TRBJ1-4; perhaps TRBD1 as D (5 bases). This CDR3 is 16 amino acids long. Germline V gene lookup returns CDR1 SGHDT and CDR2 YYEEEE. V lost 4 bases and J lost 8, with 21 bases in between. In DNA, the CDR3 is TGTGCCAGCAGCCTACGGGACCCACTCATAGGGGAAAAACTGTTTTTT. Translation: CASSLRDPLIGEKLFF. The full variable domain, rest sourced from reference TRBV5-6 and TRBJ1-4, is DAGVTQSPTHLIKTRGQQVTLRCSPKSGHDTVSWYQQALGQGPQFIFQYYEEEERQRGNFPDRFSGHQFPNYSSELNVNALLLGDSALYLCASSLRDPLIGEKLFFGSGTQLSVL.

This chain links TRBV2 with TRBJ2-3; possibly TRBD1 or TRBD2 for D (5 bases each). This CDR3 has 14 amino acids. The V gene lost 7 bases and the J gene lost 2 bases, with 13 bases spanning the gap. Germline CDR1 is SNHLY and CDR2 is FYNNEI. CDR3 amino acids: CASTEGWATDTQYF. The CDR3 DNA is TGTGCCAGCACCGAGGGGTGGGCCACAGATACGCAGTATTTT. The full variable domain, its missing parts supplied by reference TRBV2 and TRBJ2-3, is EPEVTQTPSHQVTQMGQEVILRCVPISNHLYFYWYRQILGQKVEFLVSFYNNEISEKSEIFDDQFSVERPDGSNFTLKIRSTKLEDSAMYFCASTEGWATDTQYFGPGTRLTVL.

The V gene is TRBV29-1, the J gene TRBJ2-7; D not certain. V lost 1 base to trimming and J lost 6 bases, with 13 bases between them. This CDR3 spans 13 amino acids. Germline assignment: CDR1 SQVTM and CDR2 ANQGSEA. As DNA, the CDR3 is TGCAGCGTTGAAGTCGCACGGCTGGGCGAGCAGTACTTC. Its protein is CSVEVARLGEQYF.